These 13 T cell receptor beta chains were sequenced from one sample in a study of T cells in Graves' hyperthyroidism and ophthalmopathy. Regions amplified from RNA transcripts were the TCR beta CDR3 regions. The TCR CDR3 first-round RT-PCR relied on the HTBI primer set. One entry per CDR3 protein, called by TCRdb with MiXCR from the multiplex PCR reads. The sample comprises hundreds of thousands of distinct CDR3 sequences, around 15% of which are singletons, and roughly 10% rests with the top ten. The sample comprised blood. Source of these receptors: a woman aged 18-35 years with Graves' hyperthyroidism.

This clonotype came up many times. The CDR3 region is CASSSRGMDTEAFF. The CDR3 DNA is TGTGCCAGCAGTTCCCGGGGCATGGACACTGAAGCTTTCTTT. The gene calls are TRBV28 and TRBJ1-1; TRBD1 might be the D (5 bases). This CDR3 contains 14 residues. The V gene's germline CDR1 is MDHEN and CDR2 SYDVKM. Deletions cut 4 bases from V and 3 bases from J, with 12 bases between.

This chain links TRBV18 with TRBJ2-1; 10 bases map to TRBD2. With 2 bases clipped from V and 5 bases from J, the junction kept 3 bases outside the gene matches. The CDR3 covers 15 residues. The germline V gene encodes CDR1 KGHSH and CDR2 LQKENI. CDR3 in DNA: TGTGCCAGCTCACCATGGACTAGCGGAGACAATGAGCAGTTCTTC. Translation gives CASSPWTSGDNEQFF.

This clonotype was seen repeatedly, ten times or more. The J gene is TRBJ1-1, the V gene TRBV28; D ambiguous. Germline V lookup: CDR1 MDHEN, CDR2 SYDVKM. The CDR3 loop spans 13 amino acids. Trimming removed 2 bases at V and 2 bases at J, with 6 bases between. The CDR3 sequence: CASSLNKNTEAFF. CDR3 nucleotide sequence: TGTGCCAGCAGTTTAAATAAAAACACTGAAGCTTTCTTT.

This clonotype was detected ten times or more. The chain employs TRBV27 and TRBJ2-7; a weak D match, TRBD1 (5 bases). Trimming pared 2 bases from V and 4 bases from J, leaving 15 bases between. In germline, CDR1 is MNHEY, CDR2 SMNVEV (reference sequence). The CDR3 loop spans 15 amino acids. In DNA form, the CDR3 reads TGTGCCAGCAGTTTAAAAGGGGCTGTCGGGTACGAGCAGTACTTC. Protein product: CASSLKGAVGYEQYF.

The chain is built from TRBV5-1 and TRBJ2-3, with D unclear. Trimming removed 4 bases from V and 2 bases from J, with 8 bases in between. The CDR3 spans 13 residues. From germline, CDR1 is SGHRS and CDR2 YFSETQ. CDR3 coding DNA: TGCGCCAGCAGCGCGGTGGTCACAGATACGCAGTATTTT. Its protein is CASSAVVTDTQYF.

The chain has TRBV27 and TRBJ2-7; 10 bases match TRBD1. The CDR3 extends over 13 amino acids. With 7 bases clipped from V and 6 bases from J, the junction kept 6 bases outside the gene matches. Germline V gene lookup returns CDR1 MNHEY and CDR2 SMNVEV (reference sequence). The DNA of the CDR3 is TGTGCCAGCAAAGGGACAGGGGAGCTCGAGCAGTACTTC. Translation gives CASKGTGELEQYF.

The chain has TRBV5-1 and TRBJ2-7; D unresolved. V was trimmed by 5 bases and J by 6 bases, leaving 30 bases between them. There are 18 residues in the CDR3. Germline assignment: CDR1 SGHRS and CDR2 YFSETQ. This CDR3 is CASSLLARVETRASEQYF. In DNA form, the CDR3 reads TGCGCCAGCAGTTTACTGGCCCGAGTGGAGACTCGAGCGTCCGAGCAGTACTTC.

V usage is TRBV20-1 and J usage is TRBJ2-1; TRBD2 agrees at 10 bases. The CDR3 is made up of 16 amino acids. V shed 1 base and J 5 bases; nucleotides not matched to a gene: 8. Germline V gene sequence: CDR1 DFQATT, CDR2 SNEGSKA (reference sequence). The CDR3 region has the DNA TGCAGTGCTAGAGGTGATCGGACTAGCGGTCACAATGAGCAGTTCTTC. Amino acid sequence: CSARGDRTSGHNEQFF.

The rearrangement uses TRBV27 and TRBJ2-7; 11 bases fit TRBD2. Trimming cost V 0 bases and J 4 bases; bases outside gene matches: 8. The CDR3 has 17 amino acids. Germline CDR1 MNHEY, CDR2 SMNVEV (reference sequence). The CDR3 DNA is TGTGCCAGCAGTTTATCCGCACGACTAGCGGGACCGTACGAGCAGTACTTC. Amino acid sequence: CASSLSARLAGPYEQYF.

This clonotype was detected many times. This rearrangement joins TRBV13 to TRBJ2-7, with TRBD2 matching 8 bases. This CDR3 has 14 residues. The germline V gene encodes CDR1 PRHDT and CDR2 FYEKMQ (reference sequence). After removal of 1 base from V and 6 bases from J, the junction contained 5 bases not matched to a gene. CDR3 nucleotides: TGTGCCAGCAGCTTAGTAAGGAGCGGGAGCGAGCAGTACTTC. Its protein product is CASSLVRSGSEQYF.

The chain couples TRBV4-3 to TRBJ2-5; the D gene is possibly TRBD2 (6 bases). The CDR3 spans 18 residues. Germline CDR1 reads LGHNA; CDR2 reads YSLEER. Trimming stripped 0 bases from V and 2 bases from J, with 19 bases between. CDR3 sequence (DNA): TGCGCCAGCAGCCAAGACCCCTGGGGGACTGGTTATCAAGAGACCCAGTACTTC. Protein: CASSQDPWGTGYQETQYF.

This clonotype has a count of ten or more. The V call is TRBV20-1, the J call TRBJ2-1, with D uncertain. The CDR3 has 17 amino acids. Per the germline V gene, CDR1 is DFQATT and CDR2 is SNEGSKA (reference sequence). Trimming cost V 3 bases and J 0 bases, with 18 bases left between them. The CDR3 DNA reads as TGCAGTGCTAGTCTCCGTCCCTTAGGAAGCTCCTACAATGAGCAGTTCTTC. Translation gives CSASLRPLGSSYNEQFF.

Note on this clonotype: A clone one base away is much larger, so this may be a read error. CDR3 in amino acids: CATSRESQRERGEQLF. The DNA of the CDR3 is TGTGCCACCAGCAGAGAGTCCCAGCGGGAGAGGGGTGAGCAGCTCTTC. The V gene is TRBV15, the J gene TRBJ2-1; 8 bases match TRBD2. The CDR3 length is 16 residues. CDR1 is LNHNV, CDR2 YYDKDF, per germline (reference sequence).